This T cell receptor (beta chain) is from a study of shared T cell receptors in the human thymus. Profiled with immunoSEQ multiplex PCR; TCRdb holds only in-frame clones, not every one. The sample lists some 700,000 clones, approximately 90% occurring once. The germline V gene has CDR1 SEHNR and CDR2 FQNEAQ (reference sequence). The V segment lost 5 bases and the J segment 4 bases; nucleotides outside the gene matches: 7. The CDR3 extends over 15 amino acids. These records were also assigned to another study, of human thymus T cells. That study reports: The source of the thymus tissue was resections taken during corrective heart surgery. It looked as if thymic and blood repertoires used V and J genes in a biased way. Overlap was high between thymic repertoires from unrelated individuals, as reported in related research.

The source of this sequence is a boy in the first two years of life with a congenital heart defect. The sample was thymocytes. The chain uses TRBV7-9 and TRBJ1-1, with TRBD1 matching over 10 bases. CDR3 residues: CASSPGTGVGTEAFF. DNA for the CDR3: TGTGCCAGCAGCCCCGGGACAGGGGTGGGCACTGAAGCTTTCTTT.